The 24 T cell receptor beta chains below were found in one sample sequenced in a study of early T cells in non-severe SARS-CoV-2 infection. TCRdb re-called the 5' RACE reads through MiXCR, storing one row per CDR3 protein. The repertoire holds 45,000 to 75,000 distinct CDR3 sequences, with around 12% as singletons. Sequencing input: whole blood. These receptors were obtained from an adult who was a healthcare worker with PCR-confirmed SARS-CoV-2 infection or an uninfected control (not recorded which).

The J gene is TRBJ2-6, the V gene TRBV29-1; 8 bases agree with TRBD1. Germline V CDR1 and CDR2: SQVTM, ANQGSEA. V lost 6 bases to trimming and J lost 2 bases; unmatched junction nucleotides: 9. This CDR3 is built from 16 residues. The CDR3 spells CSVTSTGATGANVLTF. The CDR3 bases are TGCAGCGTGACATCGACAGGGGCCACTGGGGCCAACGTCCTGACTTTC.

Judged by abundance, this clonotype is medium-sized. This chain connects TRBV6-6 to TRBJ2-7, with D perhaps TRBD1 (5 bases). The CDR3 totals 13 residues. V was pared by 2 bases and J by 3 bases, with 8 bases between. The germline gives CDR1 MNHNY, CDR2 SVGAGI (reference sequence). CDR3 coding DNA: TGTGCCAGCAGTTACGTCGACAGCTACGAGCAGTACTTC. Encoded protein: CASSYVDSYEQYF.

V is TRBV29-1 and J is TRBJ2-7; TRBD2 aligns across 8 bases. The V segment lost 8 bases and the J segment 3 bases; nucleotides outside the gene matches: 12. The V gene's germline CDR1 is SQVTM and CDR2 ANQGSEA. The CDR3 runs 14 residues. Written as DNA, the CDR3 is TGCAGCACCGTGCCGGGACTAGTTGTCTACGAGCAGTACTTC. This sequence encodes CSTVPGLVVYEQYF.

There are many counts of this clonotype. The CDR3 bases are TGTGCCAGCACCACTACAGGGTCCAGCTCCTATAATTCACCCCTCCACTTT. Amino acid sequence: CASTTTGSSSYNSPLHF. The chain combines TRBV28 with TRBJ1-6; a possible D gene is TRBD1 (6 bases). CDR3 length: 17 amino acids. CDR1 is MDHEN, CDR2 SYDVKM, per germline. Between the trimmed V and J ends, which lost 7 bases and 0 bases, there was a span of 16 bases. Using reference TRBV28 and TRBJ1-6 for the parts outside the CDR3, the full variable domain is DVKVTQSSRYLVKRTGEKVFLECVQDMDHENMFWYRQDPGLGLRLIYFSYDVKMKEKGDIPEGYSVSREKKERFSLILESASTNQTSMYLCASTTTGSSSYNSPLHFGNGTRLTVT.

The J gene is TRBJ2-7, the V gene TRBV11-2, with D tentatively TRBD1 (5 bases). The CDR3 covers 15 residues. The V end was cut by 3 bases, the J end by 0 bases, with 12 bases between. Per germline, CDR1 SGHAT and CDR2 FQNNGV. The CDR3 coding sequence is TGTGCCAGCAGCTTGGAAAGGGGCATCTCCTACGAGCAGTACTTC. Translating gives CASSLERGISYEQYF.

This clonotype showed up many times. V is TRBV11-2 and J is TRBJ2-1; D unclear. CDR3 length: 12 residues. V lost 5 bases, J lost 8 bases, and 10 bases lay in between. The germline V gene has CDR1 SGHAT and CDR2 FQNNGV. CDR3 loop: CASSLRVYEQFF. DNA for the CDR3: TGTGCCAGCAGCCTACGGGTTTATGAGCAGTTCTTC. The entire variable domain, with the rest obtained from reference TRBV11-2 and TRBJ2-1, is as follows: EAGVAQSPRYKIIEKRQSVAFWCNPISGHATLYWYQQILGQGPKLLIQFQNNGVVDDSQLPKDRFSAERLKGVDSTLKIQPAKLEDSAVYLCASSLRVYEQFFGPGTRLTVL.

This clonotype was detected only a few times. CDR3 sequence (DNA): TGCGCCAGCAGCCAAGATACGGGACAGGGAGCCGAGCAGTACTTC. Translated, it gives CASSQDTGQGAEQYF. The V and J genes are TRBV4-3 and TRBJ2-7; TRBD1 agrees at 9 bases. There are 15 residues in the CDR3. Per the germline V gene, CDR1 is LGHNA and CDR2 is YSLEER. Losses at the gene ends were 0 bases for V and 6 bases for J; bases not matched to a gene: 6.

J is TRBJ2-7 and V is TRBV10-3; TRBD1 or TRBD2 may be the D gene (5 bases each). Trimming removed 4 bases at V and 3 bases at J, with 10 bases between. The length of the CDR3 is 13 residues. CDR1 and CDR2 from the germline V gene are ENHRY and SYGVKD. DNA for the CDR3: TGTGCCATCAGTGTTGAGGGACGCTACGAGCAGTACTTC. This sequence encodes CAISVEGRYEQYF.

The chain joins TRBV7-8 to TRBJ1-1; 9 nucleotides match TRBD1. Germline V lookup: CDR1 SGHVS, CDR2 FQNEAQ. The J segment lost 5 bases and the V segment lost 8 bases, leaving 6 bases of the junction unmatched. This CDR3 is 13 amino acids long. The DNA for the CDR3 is TGTGCCAGCGGCCGACAGGGGGGGACTGAAGCTTTCTTT. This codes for CASGRQGGTEAFF.

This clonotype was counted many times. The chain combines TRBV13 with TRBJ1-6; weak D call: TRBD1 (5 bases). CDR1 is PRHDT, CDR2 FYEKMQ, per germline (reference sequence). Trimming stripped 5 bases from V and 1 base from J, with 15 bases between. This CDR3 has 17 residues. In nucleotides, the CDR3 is TGTGCCAGCAGCCGGCGGGGGGAATGGTCCTATAATTCACCCCTCCACTTT. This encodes CASSRRGEWSYNSPLHF.

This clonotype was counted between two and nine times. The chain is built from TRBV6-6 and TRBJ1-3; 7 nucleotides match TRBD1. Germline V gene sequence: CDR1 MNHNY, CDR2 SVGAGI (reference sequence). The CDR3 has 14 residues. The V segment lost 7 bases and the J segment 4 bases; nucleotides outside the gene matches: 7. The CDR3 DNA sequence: TGTGCCAGCACTCTACAGGGGTCCGGAAACACCATATATTTT. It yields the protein CASTLQGSGNTIYF.

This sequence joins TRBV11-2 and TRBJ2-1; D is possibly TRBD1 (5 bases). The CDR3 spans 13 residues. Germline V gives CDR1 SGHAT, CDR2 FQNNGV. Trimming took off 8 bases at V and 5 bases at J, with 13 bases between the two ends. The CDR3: CASGQGLDNEQFF. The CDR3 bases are TGTGCCAGCGGGCAGGGCCTGGACAATGAGCAGTTCTTC.

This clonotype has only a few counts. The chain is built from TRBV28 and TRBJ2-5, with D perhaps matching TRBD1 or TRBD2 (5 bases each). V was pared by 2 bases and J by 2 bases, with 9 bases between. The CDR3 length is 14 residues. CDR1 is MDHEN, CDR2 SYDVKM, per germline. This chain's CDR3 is CASSLGGTQETQYF. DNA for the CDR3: TGTGCCAGCAGTTTAGGGGGTACTCAAGAGACCCAGTACTTC.

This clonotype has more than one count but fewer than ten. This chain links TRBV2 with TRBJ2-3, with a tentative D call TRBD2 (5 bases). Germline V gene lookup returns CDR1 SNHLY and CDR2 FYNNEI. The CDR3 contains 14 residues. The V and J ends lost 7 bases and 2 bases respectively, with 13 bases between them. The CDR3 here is CASKEATNTDTQYF. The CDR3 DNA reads TGTGCCAGCAAGGAGGCAACTAACACAGATACGCAGTATTTT.

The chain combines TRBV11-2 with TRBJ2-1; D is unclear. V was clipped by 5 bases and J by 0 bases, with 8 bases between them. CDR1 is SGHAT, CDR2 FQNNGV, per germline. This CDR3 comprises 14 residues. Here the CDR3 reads CASSPLSSYNEQFF. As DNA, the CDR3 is TGTGCCAGCAGCCCTTTAAGCTCCTACAATGAGCAGTTCTTC.

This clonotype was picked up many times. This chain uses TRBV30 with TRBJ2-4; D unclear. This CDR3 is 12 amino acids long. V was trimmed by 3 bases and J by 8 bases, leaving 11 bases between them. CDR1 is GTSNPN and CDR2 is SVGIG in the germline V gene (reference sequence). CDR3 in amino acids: CAWRPAWDIQYF. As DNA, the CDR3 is TGTGCCTGGAGACCCGCTTGGGACATTCAGTACTTC.

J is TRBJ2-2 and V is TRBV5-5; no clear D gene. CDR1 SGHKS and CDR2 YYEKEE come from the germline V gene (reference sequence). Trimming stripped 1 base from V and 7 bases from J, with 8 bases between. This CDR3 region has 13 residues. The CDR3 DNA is TGTGCCAGCAGCTTGTTAGTCAACGGGGAGCTGTTTTTT. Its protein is CASSLLVNGELFF. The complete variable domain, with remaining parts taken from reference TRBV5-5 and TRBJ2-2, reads DAGVTQSPTHLIKTRGQQVTLRCSPISGHKSVSWYQQVLGQGPQFIFQYYEKEERGRGNFPDRFSARQFPNYSSELNVNALLLGDSALYLCASSLLVNGELFFGEGSRLTVL.

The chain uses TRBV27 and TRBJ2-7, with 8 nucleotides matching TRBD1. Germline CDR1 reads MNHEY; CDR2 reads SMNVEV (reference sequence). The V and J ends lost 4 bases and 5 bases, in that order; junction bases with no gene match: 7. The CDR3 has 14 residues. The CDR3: CASSSTDRVHEQYF. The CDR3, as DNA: TGTGCCAGCAGTTCTACGGACAGGGTGCACGAGCAGTACTTC.

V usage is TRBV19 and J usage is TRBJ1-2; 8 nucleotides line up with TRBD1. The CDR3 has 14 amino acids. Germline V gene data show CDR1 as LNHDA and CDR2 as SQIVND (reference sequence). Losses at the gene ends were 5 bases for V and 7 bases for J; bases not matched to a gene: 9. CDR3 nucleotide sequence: TGTGCCAGTAGTCCTGGACAGGGCCCCGGTGGCTACACCTTC. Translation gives CASSPGQGPGGYTF.

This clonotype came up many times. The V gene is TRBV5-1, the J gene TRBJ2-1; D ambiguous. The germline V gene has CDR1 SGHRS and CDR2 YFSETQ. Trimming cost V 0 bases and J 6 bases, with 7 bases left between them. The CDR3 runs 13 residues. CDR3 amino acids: CASSLEGPNEQFF. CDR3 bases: TGCGCCAGCAGCTTGGAGGGCCCCAATGAGCAGTTCTTC.

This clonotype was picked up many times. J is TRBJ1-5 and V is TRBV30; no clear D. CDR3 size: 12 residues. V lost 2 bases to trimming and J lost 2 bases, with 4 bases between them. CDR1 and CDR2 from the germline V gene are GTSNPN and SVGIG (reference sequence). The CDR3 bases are TGTGCCTGGAGTCAGGGCAATCAGCCCCAGCATTTT. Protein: CAWSQGNQPQHF.

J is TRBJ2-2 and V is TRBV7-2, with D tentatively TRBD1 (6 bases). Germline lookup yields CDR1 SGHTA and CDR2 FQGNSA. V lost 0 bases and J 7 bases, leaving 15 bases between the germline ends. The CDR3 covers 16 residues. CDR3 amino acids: CASSLAVATGDGELFF. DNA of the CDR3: TGTGCCAGCAGCTTAGCGGTCGCGACAGGAGACGGGGAGCTGTTTTTT.

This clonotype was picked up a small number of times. CDR3 in amino acids: CASSISVDRAGELFF. The CDR3 nucleotides read TGTGCCAGTAGTATCTCCGTTGACAGGGCTGGGGAGCTGTTTTTT. The chain recombines TRBV19 with TRBJ2-2; 7 nucleotides match TRBD1. Trimming at V came to 3 bases and at J to 8 bases, leaving 9 bases not matched to a gene. The CDR3 runs 15 residues. Germline loops: CDR1 LNHDA, CDR2 SQIVND (reference sequence).

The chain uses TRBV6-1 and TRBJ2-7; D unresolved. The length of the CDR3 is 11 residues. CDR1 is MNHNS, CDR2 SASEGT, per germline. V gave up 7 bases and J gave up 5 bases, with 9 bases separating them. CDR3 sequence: CASKVNNEQYF. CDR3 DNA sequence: TGTGCCAGCAAAGTCAACAACGAGCAGTACTTC.